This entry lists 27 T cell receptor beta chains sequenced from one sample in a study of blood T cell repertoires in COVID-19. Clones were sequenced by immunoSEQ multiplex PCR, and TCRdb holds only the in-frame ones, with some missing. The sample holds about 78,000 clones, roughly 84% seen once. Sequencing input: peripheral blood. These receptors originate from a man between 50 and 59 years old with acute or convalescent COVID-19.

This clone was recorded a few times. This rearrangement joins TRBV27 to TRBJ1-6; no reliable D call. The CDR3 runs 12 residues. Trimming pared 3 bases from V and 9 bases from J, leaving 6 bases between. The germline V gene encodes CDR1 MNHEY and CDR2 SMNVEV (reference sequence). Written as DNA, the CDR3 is TGTGCCAGCAGTTTCCCAGGTTCACCCCTCCACTTT. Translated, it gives CASSFPGSPLHF.

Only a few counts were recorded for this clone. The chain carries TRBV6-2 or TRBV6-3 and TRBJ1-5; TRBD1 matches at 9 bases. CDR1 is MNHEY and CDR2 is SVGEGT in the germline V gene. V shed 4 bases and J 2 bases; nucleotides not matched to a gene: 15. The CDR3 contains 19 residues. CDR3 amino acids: CASSLTGTGQSLGNQPQHF. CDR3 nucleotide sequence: TGTGCCAGCAGTTTAACCGGGACAGGGCAAAGTCTTGGCAATCAGCCCCAGCATTTT.

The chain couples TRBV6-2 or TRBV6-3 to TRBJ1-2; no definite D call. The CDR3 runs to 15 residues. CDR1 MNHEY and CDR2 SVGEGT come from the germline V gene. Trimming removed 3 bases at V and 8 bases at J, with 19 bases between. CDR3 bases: TGTGCCAGCAGTTATCGGCTTGGCAGGATCGACGGCTACACCTTC. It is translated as CASSYRLGRIDGYTF.

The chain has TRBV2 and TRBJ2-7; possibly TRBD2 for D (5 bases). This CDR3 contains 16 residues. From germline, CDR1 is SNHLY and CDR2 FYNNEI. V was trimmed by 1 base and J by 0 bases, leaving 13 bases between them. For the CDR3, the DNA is TGTGCCAGCAGTGAAGGTAGCGACCCGATCTCCTACGAGCAGTACTTC. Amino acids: CASSEGSDPISYEQYF. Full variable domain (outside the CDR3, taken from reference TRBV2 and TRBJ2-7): EPEVTQTPSHQVTQMGQEVILRCVPISNHLYFYWYRQILGQKVEFLVSFYNNEISEKSEIFDDQFSVERPDGSNFTLKIRSTKLEDSAMYFCASSEGSDPISYEQYFGPGTRLTVT.

The CDR3 DNA follows: TGTGCCAGCAGCTTTAACAGGGGAAAGGGTGAAAAACTGTTTTTT. This sequence encodes CASSFNRGKGEKLFF. This rearrangement joins TRBV7-2 to TRBJ1-4, with 7 bases identical to TRBD1. CDR3 size: 15 residues. Looked up from germline, CDR1 is SGHTA and CDR2 is FQGNSA. The V segment lost 3 bases and the J segment 7 bases; nucleotides outside the gene matches: 8. Variable domain in full (rest from reference TRBV7-2 and TRBJ1-4): GAGVSQSPSNKVTEKGKDVELRCDPISGHTALYWYRQSLGQGLEFLIYFQGNSAPDKSGLPSDRFSAERTGGSVSTLTIQRTQQEDSAVYLCASSFNRGKGEKLFFGSGTQLSVL.

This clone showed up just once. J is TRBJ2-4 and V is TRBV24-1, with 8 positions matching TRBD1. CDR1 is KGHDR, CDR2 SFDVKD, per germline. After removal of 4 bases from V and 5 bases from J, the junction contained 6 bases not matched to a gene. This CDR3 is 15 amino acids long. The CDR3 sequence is CATSEGQVGENIQYF. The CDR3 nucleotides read TGTGCCACCAGTGAGGGACAGGTGGGTGAAAACATTCAGTACTTC.

Here the CDR3 reads CASSDLAGGYNEQFF. The CDR3 DNA reads as TGTGCCAGTAGTGACCTAGCGGGGGGTTACAATGAGCAGTTCTTC. The chain is built from TRBV19 and TRBJ2-1, with 11 bases that match TRBD2. J gave up 4 bases and V 5 bases, and 4 bases lay outside the gene matches. CDR3 length: 15 amino acids. From germline, CDR1 is LNHDA and CDR2 SQIVND (reference sequence).

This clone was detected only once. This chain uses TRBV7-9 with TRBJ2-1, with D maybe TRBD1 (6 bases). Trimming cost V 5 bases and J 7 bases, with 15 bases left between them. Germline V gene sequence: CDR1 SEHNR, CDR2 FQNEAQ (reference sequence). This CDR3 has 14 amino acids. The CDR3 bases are TGTGCCAGCAGCGTCCAGGGGTTGGGAAATGAGCAGTTCTTC. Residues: CASSVQGLGNEQFF.

The CDR3 protein is CASSSGQSYEQYF. CDR3 nucleotides: TGTGCCAGCAGTTCGGGACAGAGCTACGAGCAGTACTTC. The chain recombines TRBV7-2 with TRBJ2-7; 7 nucleotides align to TRBD1. The CDR3 totals 13 residues. Germline V gene sequence: CDR1 SGHTA, CDR2 FQGNSA. After removal of 6 bases from V and 3 bases from J, the junction contained 5 bases not matched to a gene.

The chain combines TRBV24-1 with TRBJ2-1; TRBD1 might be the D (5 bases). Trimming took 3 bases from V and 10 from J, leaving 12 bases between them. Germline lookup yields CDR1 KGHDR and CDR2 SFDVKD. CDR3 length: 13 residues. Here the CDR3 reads CATSDPGPGEQFF. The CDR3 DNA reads TGTGCCACCAGTGATCCCGGACCAGGGGAGCAGTTCTTC.

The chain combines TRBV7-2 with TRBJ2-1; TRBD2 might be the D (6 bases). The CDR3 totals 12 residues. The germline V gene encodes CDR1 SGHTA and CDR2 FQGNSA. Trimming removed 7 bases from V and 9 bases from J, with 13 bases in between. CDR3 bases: TGTGCCAGCACCTCTAGCGCCCCTGAGCAGTTCTTC. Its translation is CASTSSAPEQFF.

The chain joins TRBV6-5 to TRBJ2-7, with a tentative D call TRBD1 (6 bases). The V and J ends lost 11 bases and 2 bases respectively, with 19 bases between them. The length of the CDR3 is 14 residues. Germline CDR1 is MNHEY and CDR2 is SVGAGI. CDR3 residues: CARSKKGGPYEQYF. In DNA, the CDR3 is TGTGCCCGCTCAAAAAAAGGGGGTCCCTACGAGCAGTACTTC.

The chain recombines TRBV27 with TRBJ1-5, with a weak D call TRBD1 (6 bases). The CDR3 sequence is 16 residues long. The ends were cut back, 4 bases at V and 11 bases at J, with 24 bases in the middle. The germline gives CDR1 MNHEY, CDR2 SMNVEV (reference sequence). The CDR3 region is CASSSSDTGSQGTQHF. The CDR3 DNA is TGTGCCAGCAGTTCAAGCGACACAGGGTCGCAAGGGACCCAGCATTTT.

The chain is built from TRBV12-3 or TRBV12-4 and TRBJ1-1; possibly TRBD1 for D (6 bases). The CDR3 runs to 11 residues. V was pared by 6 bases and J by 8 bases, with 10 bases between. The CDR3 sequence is CASRTGWEAFF. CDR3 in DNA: TGTGCCAGCAGAACAGGGTGGGAAGCTTTCTTT.

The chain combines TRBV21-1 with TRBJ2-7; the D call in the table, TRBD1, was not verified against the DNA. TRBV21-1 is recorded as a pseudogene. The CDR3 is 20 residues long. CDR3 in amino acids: CASSKALCPRQGLGLYEQYF. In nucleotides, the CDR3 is TGTGCCAGCAGCAAAGCGCTTTGTCCGAGACAGGGGTTAGGTCTCTACGAGCAGTACTTC.

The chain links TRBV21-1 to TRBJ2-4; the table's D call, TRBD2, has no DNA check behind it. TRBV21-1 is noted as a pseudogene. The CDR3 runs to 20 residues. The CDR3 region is CASSKEVVRWGNEEGNIQYF. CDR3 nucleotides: TGTGCCAGCAGCAAAGAAGTCGTCCGATGGGGGAATGAGGAGGGAAACATTCAGTACTTC.

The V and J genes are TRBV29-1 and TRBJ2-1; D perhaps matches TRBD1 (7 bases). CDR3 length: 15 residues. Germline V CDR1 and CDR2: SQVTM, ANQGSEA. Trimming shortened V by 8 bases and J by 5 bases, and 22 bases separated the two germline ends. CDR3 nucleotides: TGCAGCCCCAATGGTCCAGGGGGGATGGACAATGAGCAGTTCTTC. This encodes CSPNGPGGMDNEQFF.

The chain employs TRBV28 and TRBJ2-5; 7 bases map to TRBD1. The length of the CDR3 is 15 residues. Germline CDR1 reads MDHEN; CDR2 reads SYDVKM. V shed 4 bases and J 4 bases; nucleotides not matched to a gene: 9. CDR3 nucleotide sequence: TGTGCCAGCAGTTCGACAGGGATGGCTGTAGAGACCCAGTACTTC. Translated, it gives CASSSTGMAVETQYF.

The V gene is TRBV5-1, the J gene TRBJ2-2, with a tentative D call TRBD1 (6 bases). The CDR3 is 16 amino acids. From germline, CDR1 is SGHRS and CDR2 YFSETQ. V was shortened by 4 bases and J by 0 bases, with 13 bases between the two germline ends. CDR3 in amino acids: CASSHRDIANTGELFF. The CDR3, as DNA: TGCGCCAGCAGCCACCGGGACATCGCGAACACCGGGGAGCTGTTTTTT.

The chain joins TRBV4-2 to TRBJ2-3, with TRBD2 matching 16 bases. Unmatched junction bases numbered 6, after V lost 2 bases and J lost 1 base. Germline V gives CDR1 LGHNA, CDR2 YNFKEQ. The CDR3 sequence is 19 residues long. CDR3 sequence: CASSQYGTSGGAGTDTQYF. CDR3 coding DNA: TGTGCCAGCAGCCAATATGGGACTAGCGGGGGGGCAGGCACAGATACGCAGTATTTT.

The CDR3 sequence is CASSPLGRGGQGTDTQYF. CDR3 coding DNA: TGTGCCAGCAGTCCCCTCGGGCGGGGGGGCCAGGGCACAGATACGCAGTATTTT. The V and J genes are TRBV27 and TRBJ2-3, with 9 bases identical to TRBD2. The V gene's germline CDR1 is MNHEY and CDR2 SMNVEV (reference sequence). V trimming: 5 bases; J trimming: 1 base; junction bases outside the gene matches: 13. This CDR3 has 18 residues.

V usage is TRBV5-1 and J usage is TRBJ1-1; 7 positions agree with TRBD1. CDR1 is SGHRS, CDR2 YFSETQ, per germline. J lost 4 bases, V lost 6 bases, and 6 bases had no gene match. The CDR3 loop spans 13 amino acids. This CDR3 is CASIYQGGTEAFF. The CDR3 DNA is TGCGCCAGCATCTACCAGGGGGGCACTGAAGCTTTCTTT.

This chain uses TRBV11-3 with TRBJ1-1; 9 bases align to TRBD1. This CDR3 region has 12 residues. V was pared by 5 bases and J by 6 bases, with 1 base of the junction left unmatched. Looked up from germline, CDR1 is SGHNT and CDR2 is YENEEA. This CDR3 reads CASSRQGAEAFF. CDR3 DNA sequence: TGTGCCAGCAGCCGACAGGGGGCTGAAGCTTTCTTT.

The CDR3 nucleotides read TGTGCCAGCAGTGTGCTAGAGTCCTACGAGCAGTACTTC. Residues: CASSVLESYEQYF. This rearrangement joins TRBV7-2 to TRBJ2-7; the D is unclear. V was trimmed by 6 bases and J by 1 base, leaving 10 bases between them. The germline CDR1 and CDR2 sequences are SGHTA and FQGNSA. The CDR3 covers 13 residues.

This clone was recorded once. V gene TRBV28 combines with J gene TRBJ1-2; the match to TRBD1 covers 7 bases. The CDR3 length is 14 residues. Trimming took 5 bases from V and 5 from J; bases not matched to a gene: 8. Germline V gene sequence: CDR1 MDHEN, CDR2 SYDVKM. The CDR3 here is CASSIGQALYGYTF. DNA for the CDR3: TGTGCCAGCAGTATTGGACAGGCGCTTTATGGCTACACCTTC.

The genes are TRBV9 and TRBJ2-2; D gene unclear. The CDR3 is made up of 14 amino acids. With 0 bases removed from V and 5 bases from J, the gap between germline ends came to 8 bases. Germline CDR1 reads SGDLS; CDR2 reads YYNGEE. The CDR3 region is CASSVGPETGELFF. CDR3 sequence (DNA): TGTGCCAGCAGCGTAGGCCCGGAGACCGGGGAGCTGTTTTTT.

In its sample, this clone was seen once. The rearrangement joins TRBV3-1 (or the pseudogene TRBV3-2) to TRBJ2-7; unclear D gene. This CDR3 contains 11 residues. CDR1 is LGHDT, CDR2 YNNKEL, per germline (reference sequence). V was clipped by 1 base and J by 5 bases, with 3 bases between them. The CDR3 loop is CASSQVNEQYF. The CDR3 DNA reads TGTGCCAGCAGCCAAGTCAACGAGCAGTACTTC.